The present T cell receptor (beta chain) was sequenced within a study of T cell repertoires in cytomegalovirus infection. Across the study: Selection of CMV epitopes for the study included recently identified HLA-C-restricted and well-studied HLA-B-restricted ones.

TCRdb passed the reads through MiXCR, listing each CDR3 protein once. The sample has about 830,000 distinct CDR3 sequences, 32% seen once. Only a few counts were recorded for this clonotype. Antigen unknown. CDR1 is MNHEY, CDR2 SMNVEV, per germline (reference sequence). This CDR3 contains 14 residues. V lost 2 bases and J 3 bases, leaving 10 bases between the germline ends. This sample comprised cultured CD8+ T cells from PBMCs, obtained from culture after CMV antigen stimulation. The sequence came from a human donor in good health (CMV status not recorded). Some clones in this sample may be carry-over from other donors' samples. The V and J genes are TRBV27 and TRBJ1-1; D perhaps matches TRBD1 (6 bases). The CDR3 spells CASSLARTDTEAFF. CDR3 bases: TGTGCCAGCAGTTTAGCTCGGACAGACACTGAAGCTTTCTTT.